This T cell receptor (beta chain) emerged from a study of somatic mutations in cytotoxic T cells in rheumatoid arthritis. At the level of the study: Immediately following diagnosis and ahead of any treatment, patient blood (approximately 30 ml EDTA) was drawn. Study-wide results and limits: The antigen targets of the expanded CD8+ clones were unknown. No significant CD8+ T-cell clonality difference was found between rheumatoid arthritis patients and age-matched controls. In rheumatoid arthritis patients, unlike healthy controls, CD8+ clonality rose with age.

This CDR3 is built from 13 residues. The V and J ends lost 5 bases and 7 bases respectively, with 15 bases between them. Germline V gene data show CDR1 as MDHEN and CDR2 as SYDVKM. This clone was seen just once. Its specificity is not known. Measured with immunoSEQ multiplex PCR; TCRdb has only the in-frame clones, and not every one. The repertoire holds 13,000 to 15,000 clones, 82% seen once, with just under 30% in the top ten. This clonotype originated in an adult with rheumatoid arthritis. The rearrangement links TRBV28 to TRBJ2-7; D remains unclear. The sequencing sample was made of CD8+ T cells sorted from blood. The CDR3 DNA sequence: TGTGCCAGCAGTCCCCCTACGTGGGATGAGCAGTACTTC. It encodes CASSPPTWDEQYF.